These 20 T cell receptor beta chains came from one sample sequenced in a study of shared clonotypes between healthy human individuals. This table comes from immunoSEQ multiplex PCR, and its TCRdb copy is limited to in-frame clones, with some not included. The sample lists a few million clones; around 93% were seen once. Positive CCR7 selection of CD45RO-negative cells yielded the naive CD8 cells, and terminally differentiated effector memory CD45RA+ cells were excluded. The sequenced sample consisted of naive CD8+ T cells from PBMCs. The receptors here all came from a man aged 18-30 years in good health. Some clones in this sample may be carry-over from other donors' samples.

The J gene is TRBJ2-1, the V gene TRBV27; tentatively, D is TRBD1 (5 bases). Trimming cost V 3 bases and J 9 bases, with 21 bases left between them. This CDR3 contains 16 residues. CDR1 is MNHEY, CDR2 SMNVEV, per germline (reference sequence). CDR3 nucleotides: TGTGCCAGCAGTTTGTATAAAGGTGGGGCCAACGGTGAGCAGTTCTTC. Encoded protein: CASSLYKGGANGEQFF.

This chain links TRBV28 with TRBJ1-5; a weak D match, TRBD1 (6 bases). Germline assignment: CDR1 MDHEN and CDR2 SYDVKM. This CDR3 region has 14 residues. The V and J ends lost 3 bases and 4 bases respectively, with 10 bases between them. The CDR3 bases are TGTGCCAGCAGTTTTGGGGGACAAAATCAGCCCCAGCATTTT. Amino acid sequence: CASSFGGQNQPQHF.

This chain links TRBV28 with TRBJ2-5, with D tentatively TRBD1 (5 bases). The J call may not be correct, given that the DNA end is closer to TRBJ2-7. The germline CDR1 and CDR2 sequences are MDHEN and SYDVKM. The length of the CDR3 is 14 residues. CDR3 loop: CASSLSRVTYEQYF. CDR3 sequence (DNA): TGTGCCAGCAGCCTCTCCAGGGTAACCTACGAGCAGTACTTC.

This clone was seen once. The CDR3 is CASSSEQKYRGQETQYF. The CDR3 coding sequence is TGTGCCAGCAGCTCCGAGCAAAAATACAGGGGACAAGAGACCCAGTACTTC. The chain combines TRBV7-9 with TRBJ2-5; the match to TRBD1 covers 7 bases. Trimming took 4 bases from V and 2 from J; bases not matched to a gene: 13. The CDR3 sequence is 17 residues long. Germline V gene data show CDR1 as SEHNR and CDR2 as FQNEAQ (reference sequence).

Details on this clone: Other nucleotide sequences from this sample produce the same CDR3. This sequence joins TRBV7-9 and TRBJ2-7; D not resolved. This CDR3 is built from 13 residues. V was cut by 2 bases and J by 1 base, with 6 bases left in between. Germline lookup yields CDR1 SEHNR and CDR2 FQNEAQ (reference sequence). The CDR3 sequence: CASSLSGSYEQYF. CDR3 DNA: TGTGCCAGCAGCTTATCTGGGTCCTACGAGCAGTACTTC.

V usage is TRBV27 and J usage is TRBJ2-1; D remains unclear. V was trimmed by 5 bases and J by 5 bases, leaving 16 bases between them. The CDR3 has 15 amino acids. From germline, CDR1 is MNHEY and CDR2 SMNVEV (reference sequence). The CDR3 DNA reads TGTGCCAGCAGTACAGCCGGCATACCCAACAATGAGCAGTTCTTC. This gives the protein CASSTAGIPNNEQFF.

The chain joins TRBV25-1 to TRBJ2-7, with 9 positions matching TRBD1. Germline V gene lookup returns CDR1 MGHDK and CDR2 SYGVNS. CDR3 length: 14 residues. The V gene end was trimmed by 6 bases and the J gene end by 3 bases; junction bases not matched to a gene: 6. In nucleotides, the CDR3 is TGTGCCAGCAGCCAAGGGACAGGGATCTACGAGCAGTACTTC. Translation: CASSQGTGIYEQYF.

The chain's CDR3 is CASSFPTGQTSVSYNEQFF. CDR3 sequence (DNA): TGTGCCAGCAGTTTCCCCACCGGGCAGACTAGCGTATCCTACAATGAGCAGTTCTTC. The J gene is TRBJ2-1, the V gene TRBV28, with 8 bases fitting TRBD2. The CDR3 consists of 19 residues. Germline V lookup: CDR1 MDHEN, CDR2 SYDVKM. The V and J ends lost 3 bases and 1 base, in that order; junction bases with no gene match: 14.

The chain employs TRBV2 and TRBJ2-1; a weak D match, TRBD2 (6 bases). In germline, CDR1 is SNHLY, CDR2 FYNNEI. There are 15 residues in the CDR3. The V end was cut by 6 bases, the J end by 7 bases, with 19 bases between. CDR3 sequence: CASRPDPGTQNEQFF. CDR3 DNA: TGTGCCAGCAGGCCAGACCCCGGGACTCAAAATGAGCAGTTCTTC.

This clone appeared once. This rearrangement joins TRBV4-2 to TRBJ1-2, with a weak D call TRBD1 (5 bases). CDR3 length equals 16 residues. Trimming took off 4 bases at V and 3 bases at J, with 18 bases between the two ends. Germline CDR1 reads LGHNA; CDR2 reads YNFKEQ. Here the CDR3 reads CASSPLLVGEDYGYTF. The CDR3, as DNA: TGTGCCAGCAGCCCCCTCCTCGTGGGGGAGGACTATGGCTACACCTTC.

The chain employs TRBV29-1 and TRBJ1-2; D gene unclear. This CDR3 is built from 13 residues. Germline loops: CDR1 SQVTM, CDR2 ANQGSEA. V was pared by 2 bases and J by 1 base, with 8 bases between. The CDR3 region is CSVERADNYGYTF. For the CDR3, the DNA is TGCAGCGTTGAAAGAGCAGATAACTATGGCTACACCTTC.

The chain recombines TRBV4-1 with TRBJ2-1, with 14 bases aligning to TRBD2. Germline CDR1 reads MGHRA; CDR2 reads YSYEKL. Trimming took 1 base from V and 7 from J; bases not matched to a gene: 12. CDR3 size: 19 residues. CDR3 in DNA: TGCGCCAGCAGCCAAGCTCCGGGACTAGCGGGAGTCGGAGCAAATGAGCAGTTCTTC. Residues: CASSQAPGLAGVGANEQFF.

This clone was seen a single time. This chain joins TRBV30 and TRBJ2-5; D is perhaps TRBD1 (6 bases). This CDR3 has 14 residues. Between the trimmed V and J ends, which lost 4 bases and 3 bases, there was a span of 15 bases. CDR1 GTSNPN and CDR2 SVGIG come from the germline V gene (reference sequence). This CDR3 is CAWNRVMEEETQYF. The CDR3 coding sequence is TGTGCCTGGAACAGGGTAATGGAGGAAGAGACCCAGTACTTC.

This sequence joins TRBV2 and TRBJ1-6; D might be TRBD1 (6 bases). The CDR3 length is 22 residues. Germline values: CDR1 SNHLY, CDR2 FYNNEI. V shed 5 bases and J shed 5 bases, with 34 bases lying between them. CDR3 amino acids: CASSPGTPPAGNIGGHNSPLHF. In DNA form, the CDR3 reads TGTGCCAGCAGTCCCGGGACACCCCCAGCGGGTAACATCGGAGGGCATAATTCACCCCTCCACTTT.

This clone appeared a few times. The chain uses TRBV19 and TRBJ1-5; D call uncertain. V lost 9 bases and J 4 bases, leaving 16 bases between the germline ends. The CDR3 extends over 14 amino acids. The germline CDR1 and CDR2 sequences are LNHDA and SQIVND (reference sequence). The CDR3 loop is CASRQTKDNQPQHF. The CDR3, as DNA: TGTGCCAGCCGACAAACCAAAGATAATCAGCCCCAGCATTTT.

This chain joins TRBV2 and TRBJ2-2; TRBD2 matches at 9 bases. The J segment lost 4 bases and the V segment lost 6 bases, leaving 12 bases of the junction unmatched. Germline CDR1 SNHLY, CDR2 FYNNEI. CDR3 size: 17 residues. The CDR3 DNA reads TGTGCCAGCAGGTCACCTCATAGCGGGAGTGGCACCGGGGAGCTGTTTTTT. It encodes CASRSPHSGSGTGELFF.

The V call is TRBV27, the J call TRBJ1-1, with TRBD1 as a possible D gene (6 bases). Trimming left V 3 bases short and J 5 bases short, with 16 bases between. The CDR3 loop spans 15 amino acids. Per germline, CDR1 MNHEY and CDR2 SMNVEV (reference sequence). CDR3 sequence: CASSLGGGLVTEAFF. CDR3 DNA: TGTGCCAGCAGTTTGGGTGGGGGCTTAGTAACTGAAGCTTTCTTT.

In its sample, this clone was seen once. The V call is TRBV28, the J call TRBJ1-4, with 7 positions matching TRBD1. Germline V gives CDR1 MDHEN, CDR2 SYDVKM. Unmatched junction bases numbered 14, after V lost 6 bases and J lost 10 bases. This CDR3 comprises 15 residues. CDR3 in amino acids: CASSKTGNTVRKLFF. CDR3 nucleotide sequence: TGTGCCAGCAGCAAGACAGGGAACACAGTCCGAAAACTGTTTTTT. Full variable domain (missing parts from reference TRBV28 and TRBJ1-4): DVKVTQSSRYLVKRTGEKVFLECVQDMDHENMFWYRQDPGLGLRLIYFSYDVKMKEKGDIPEGYSVSREKKERFSLILESASTNQTSMYLCASSKTGNTVRKLFFGSGTQLSVL.

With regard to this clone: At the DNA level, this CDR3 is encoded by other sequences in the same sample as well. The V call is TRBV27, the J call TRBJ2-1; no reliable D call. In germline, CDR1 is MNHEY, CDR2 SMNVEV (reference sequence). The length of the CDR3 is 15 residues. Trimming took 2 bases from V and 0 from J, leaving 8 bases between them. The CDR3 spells CASSLSSSSYNEQFF. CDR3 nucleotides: TGTGCCAGCAGTTTAAGTAGCTCCTCCTACAATGAGCAGTTCTTC.

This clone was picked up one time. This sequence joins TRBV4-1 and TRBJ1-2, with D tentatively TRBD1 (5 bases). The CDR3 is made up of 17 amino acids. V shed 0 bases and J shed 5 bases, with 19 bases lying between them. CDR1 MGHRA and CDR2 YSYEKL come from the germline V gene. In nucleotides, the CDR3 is TGCGCCAGCAGCCAAGATCGGCTACAGGACCCGTGGTATGGCTACACCTTC. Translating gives CASSQDRLQDPWYGYTF.